This T cell receptor (beta chain) is drawn from a study of T cells in Graves' hyperthyroidism and ophthalmopathy (dated 2019 in TCRdb). As for the study more broadly: Peripheral blood was collected at initial diagnosis, before any treatment. To identify distinguishing TCR V-J signatures, a discovery cohort of around 100 patients was used, comprising 43 with Graves' ophthalmopathy and around 60 with stable Graves' hyperthyroidism. Whether ophthalmopathy could be predicted prospectively was tested in an independent validation cohort made up of roughly 19 hyperthyroidism patients plus 17 patients who later progressed to ophthalmopathy. The roughly 90 discovery patients were divided at random into training and test sets in a 7:3 ratio. The study also compared thyroid tissue and blood T-cell repertoires from a handful of Graves' hyperthyroidism patients. After sampling, hyperthyroidism patients received methimazole starting at 30 mg daily, and ophthalmopathy patients received high-dose intravenous methylprednisolone. TCR Vbeta CDR3 sequencing of fewer than 150 peripheral blood samples (about 45 ophthalmopathy, 75 hyperthyroidism and roughly 17 progressor patients) is reported in the paper.

V is pruned by 4 bases and J by 6 bases, leaving 14 bases of the junction without a gene match. CDR1 is given as MGHRA and CDR2 as YSYEKL, both from the germline V gene. The CDR3 sequence holds 17 residues, the cysteine and phenylalanine included. Only the CDR3 portion is preserved as DNA: 51 bases, with reading frame beginning at the first base. A note on this clonotype: No antigen is known for it. Base qualities are missing; no much larger clone stands one base away.

The TCR beta CDR3 regions were amplified from RNA transcripts. For the first round of RT-PCR on the TCR CDR3, the HTBI primer set was used together with the Qiagen OneStep RT-PCR kit. Libraries were constructed in a second round of multiplex PCR, after which size selection and purification were carried out. Paired-end sequencing of the libraries was performed with 100 bp reads on an Illumina HiSeq2000. The paper's data handling went like this. Raw data were processed with SOAPnuke, discarding reads with adapters, uncalled bases, mean Phred below 15, or no exact constant-primer or identifier match. High-quality paired reads were merged using COPE v1.2.5, and each unique nucleotide sequence was defined as a clonotype. MiTCR v1.1 was used to align clonotypes to the IMGT TRBV, TRBD and TRBJ reference segments. The analysis included only V-J combinations with a frequency above 0.0001, which together covered roughly 99% of the repertoires. A TCS score was defined as the ratio of F50 (clonal expansion) to E x V (chaos), with BLOSUM62-based TCRdist applied between CDR3 peptides within each V-J. Welch's t-statistics and random forest reduced 514 V-J features to 10 to 15, which were used in a naive Bayes classifier (R e1071). Starting from the raw public reads, TCRdb applied fastp trimming at Q25, assembled clones with MiXCR and retained in-frame beta chains. Entries that share a CDR3 protein sequence are merged under the most common genes and DNA. TCRdb's processing, not the authors' own work, is the source of the V and J calls. The sample has 650,000 to 750,000 distinct CDR3 sequences on record, 12% to 15% of them singletons. Roughly a tenth of the sample comes from the top ten.

On the study overall, not on this receptor specifically: Sample size was not statistically predetermined, and investigators were not blinded to group allocation. A 13 V-J signature model separated ophthalmopathy from stable hyperthyroidism, with over 85% sensitivity and about 81% specificity in cross-validation and 80%/75% in testing. In validation, progression to ophthalmopathy was predicted by the model with more than 65% sensitivity and 72.22% specificity, a median of approximately 7.1 months before onset. Blood samples also contained most of the expanded thyroid clonotypes (frequency above 0.001), which suggests that blood repertoires may reflect thyroid immune responses.

Graves' hyperthyroidism was defined as stable when no progression to ophthalmopathy occurred over 18 months of follow-up. Hyperthyroidism patients were newly diagnosed, with disease duration under 2 months, and aged 18 to 65 years. The study excluded patients with uncontrolled infections, other autoimmune diseases, pregnancy or lactation. Diagnoses were based on clinical symptoms, serum thyroxine and TRAb, thyroid ultrasound and orbital computed tomography. PBMCs were separated from approximately 9.9 ml of fresh peripheral blood using Ficoll-Paque density gradient centrifugation. Total RNA was extracted with Trizol reagent, and quality was checked on an Agilent 2100 Bioanalyzer.

The source material was blood. The rearranged chain carries TRBV4-1 and TRBJ1-2; 10 bases in the middle match TRBD1. The TCR originated in a woman in her late teens or twenties with Graves' hyperthyroidism. The CDR3 region reads CASSRRDRGLIEDGYTF. The bases are TGCGCCAGCAGCCGCCGGGACAGGGGCCTAATTGAGGATGGCTACACCTTC.